These 30 T cell receptor beta chains share one sample of origin, sequenced in a study of blood T cell repertoires in COVID-19 (dated by TCRdb to 2018 to 2020). The method behind the library was the immunoSEQ multiplex PCR assay. TCRdb stores this immuneACCESS table with in-frame sequences only. Part of the clones is absent; in the studies checked, under half of the shortfall reflects unresolved V genes, and no reason is known for the rest. Across this sample there are a few hundred thousand clones, with roughly 91% seen only once. The ten top clones hold 1% of the sample. Sequencing was done on a sample of peripheral blood. The receptors were gathered from a man over 45 with active or convalescent COVID-19.

The chain recombines TRBV18 with TRBJ1-4; no reliable D call. The V end lost 2 bases, the J end lost 3 bases, and 7 bases lay between the germline ends. The germline V gene has CDR1 KGHSH and CDR2 LQKENI. There are 14 residues in the CDR3. The CDR3 sequence is CASSPNRSNEKLFF. CDR3 nucleotide sequence: TGTGCCAGCTCACCAAACAGATCTAATGAAAAACTGTTTTTT.

The count of this clone is one. The rearrangement links TRBV28 to TRBJ1-5, with TRBD1 as a possible D gene (6 bases). Trimming pared 2 bases from V and 7 bases from J, leaving 18 bases between. Germline lookup yields CDR1 MDHEN and CDR2 SYDVKM. The CDR3 is 16 amino acids. The CDR3 is CASSLRLQGSGQPQHF. The DNA of the CDR3 is TGTGCCAGCAGTTTACGGCTACAGGGATCCGGACAGCCCCAGCATTTT.

There are a few counts of this clone. The V and J genes are TRBV7-8 and TRBJ1-6; 7 nucleotides line up with TRBD1. Germline V gene sequence: CDR1 SGHVS, CDR2 FQNEAQ. Trimming took 0 bases from V and 6 from J; bases not matched to a gene: 2. CDR3 length equals 15 residues. CDR3 in DNA: TGTGCCAGCAGCTTAGCGTACAGGGGTAATTCACCCCTCCACTTT. Encoded protein: CASSLAYRGNSPLHF.

Here the CDR3 reads CASSSISGREVPFSTDTQYF. The CDR3 bases are TGTGCCAGCAGTTCCATCAGCGGGCGGGAGGTTCCCTTTAGCACAGATACGCAGTATTTT. The chain couples TRBV28 to TRBJ2-3; 8 positions agree with TRBD2. The V gene end was trimmed by 4 bases and the J gene end by 0 bases; junction bases not matched to a gene: 18. CDR1 and CDR2 from the germline V gene are MDHEN and SYDVKM. The CDR3 loop spans 20 amino acids.

V gene TRBV18 combines with J gene TRBJ1-1; tentatively, D is TRBD1 (5 bases). Germline values: CDR1 KGHSH, CDR2 LQKENI. The CDR3 spans 15 residues. The V end was cut by 0 bases, the J end by 2 bases, with 10 bases between. The CDR3 loop reads CASSPPSGINTEAFF. CDR3 sequence (DNA): TGTGCCAGCTCACCACCTTCAGGGATCAACACTGAAGCTTTCTTT.

Here the CDR3 reads CASSPQDFTEAFF. The CDR3, as DNA: TGTGCCAGCAGCCCTCAGGATTTCACTGAAGCTTTCTTT. V usage is TRBV5-6 and J usage is TRBJ1-1, with unresolved D. Trimming removed 4 bases from V and 4 bases from J, with 11 bases in between. The CDR3 contains 13 residues. Germline values: CDR1 SGHDT, CDR2 YYEEEE. Complete variable domain (other parts from reference TRBV5-6 and TRBJ1-1): DAGVTQSPTHLIKTRGQQVTLRCSPKSGHDTVSWYQQALGQGPQFIFQYYEEEERQRGNFPDRFSGHQFPNYSSELNVNALLLGDSALYLCASSPQDFTEAFFGQGTRLTVV.

The chain combines TRBV3-1 (or the pseudogene TRBV3-2) with TRBJ2-7, with D perhaps TRBD1 (5 bases). The CDR3 is 14 amino acids. Germline V CDR1 and CDR2: LGHDT, YNNKEL (reference sequence). V was shortened by 0 bases and J by 2 bases, with 8 bases between the two germline ends. The CDR3 loop is CASSQDKQAYEQYF. The CDR3, as DNA: TGTGCCAGCAGCCAAGATAAACAGGCCTACGAGCAGTACTTC.

The chain uses TRBV30 and TRBJ1-5, with 7 bases that match TRBD1. CDR1 GTSNPN and CDR2 SVGIG come from the germline V gene (reference sequence). The CDR3 runs to 14 residues. The junction had 3 bases not matched to a gene; V was cut back by 2 bases and J by 2 bases. The CDR3 region is CAWSSGTGNQPQHF. As DNA, the CDR3 is TGTGCCTGGAGTTCCGGGACAGGCAATCAGCCCCAGCATTTT.

The chain carries TRBV19 and TRBJ1-5; 9 bases align to TRBD1. Germline lookup yields CDR1 LNHDA and CDR2 SQIVND (reference sequence). The CDR3 is 17 residues long. The trim removed 1 base at V and 7 bases at J, leaving 11 bases unmatched. The CDR3 is CASSIGGYRGREQPQHF. Here the CDR3 DNA reads TGTGCCAGTAGTATAGGGGGATACAGGGGGCGAGAGCAGCCCCAGCATTTT. The variable domain in full, with the rest retrieved from reference TRBV19 and TRBJ1-5, is DGGITQSPKYLFRKEGQNVTLSCEQNLNHDAMYWYRQDPGQGLRLIYYSQIVNDFQKGDIAEGYSVSREKKESFPLTVTSAQKNPTAFYLCASSIGGYRGREQPQHFGDGTRLSIL.

This chain joins TRBV2 and TRBJ2-1, with TRBD2 matching over 16 bases. V lost 8 bases, J lost 13 bases, and 8 bases stayed unmatched. In germline, CDR1 is SNHLY, CDR2 FYNNEI. This CDR3 has 14 residues. CDR3: CASSGTSGGAGQFF. CDR3 bases: TGTGCCAGCTCCGGGACTAGCGGGGGGGCGGGACAGTTCTTC.

The V gene is TRBV28, the J gene TRBJ1-5, with 9 bases identical to TRBD1. The CDR3 loop spans 17 amino acids. Germline values: CDR1 MDHEN, CDR2 SYDVKM. Trimming cost V 6 bases and J 4 bases; bases outside gene matches: 13. CDR3 sequence: CASSSPTGGIGNQPQHF. The DNA for the CDR3 is TGTGCCAGCAGCAGCCCTACAGGGGGCATCGGGAATCAGCCCCAGCATTTT.

The chain combines TRBV19 with TRBJ1-5; D is perhaps TRBD1 (5 bases). The CDR3 runs to 15 residues. Germline-derived CDR1 and CDR2 are LNHDA and SQIVND (reference sequence). Trimming removed 5 bases from V and 0 bases from J, with 11 bases in between. The CDR3, as DNA: TGTGCCAGTAGTGCGGCAGGACATAGCAATCAGCCCCAGCATTTT. Amino acids: CASSAAGHSNQPQHF.

The V gene is TRBV6-2 or TRBV6-3, the J gene TRBJ1-2, with 7 nucleotides matching TRBD1. Germline-derived CDR1 and CDR2 are MNHEY and SVGEGT. The CDR3 extends over 14 amino acids. V shed 2 bases, J shed 7 bases, and the junction held 7 bases outside the gene matches. CDR3 region: CASSYARQGGGYTF. CDR3 DNA: TGTGCCAGCAGTTACGCGCGACAGGGTGGTGGCTACACCTTC.

V is TRBV24-1 and J is TRBJ1-5, with 7 bases lining up with TRBD1. The trim removed 9 bases at V and 9 bases at J, leaving 10 bases unmatched. CDR3 length: 13 amino acids. Germline CDR1 reads KGHDR; CDR2 reads SFDVKD. The CDR3 spells CATSRQGRVPQHF. The CDR3 bases are TGTGCCACCTCTAGACAGGGCAGGGTGCCCCAGCATTTT.

The chain combines TRBV5-1 with TRBJ2-3; 8 bases agree with TRBD2. CDR1 is SGHRS, CDR2 YFSETQ, per germline. The CDR3 spans 17 residues. Losses at the gene ends were 3 bases for V and 0 bases for J; bases not matched to a gene: 9. The CDR3 nucleotides read TGCGCCAGCAGCTGGAGGGGAAGCGGGGGTAGCACAGATACGCAGTATTTT. The encoded protein is CASSWRGSGGSTDTQYF.

This chain uses TRBV13 with TRBJ2-2; D gene unclear. Germline loops: CDR1 PRHDT, CDR2 FYEKMQ (reference sequence). There are 12 residues in the CDR3. V lost 1 base and J lost 6, with 3 bases in between. The DNA for the CDR3 is TGTGCCAGCAGCTTAGTAGCCGGGGAGCTGTTTTTT. Translating it yields CASSLVAGELFF.

The chain has TRBV6-5 and TRBJ1-6, with a tentative D call TRBD1 (6 bases). The CDR3 has 14 amino acids. The V gene's germline CDR1 is MNHEY and CDR2 SVGAGI. Trimming cost V 9 bases and J 6 bases, with 15 bases left between them. The CDR3 DNA reads as TGTGCCAGTAGGTTAGGACAGATTAATTCACCCCTCCACTTT. This sequence encodes CASRLGQINSPLHF.

The gene calls are TRBV6-6 and TRBJ2-7; 7 positions agree with TRBD1. V lost 0 bases and J lost 4; bases outside the gene matches: 3. CDR1 and CDR2 from the germline V gene are MNHNY and SVGAGI (reference sequence). The CDR3 is made up of 14 amino acids. CDR3 coding DNA: TGTGCCAGCAGTTACTCGGACAGGATGTACGAGCAGTACTTC. It codes for CASSYSDRMYEQYF.

The chain has TRBV7-2 and TRBJ1-4; D gene unclear. Trimming left V 3 bases short and J 1 base short, with 15 bases between. The V gene's germline CDR1 is SGHTA and CDR2 FQGNSA. The CDR3 is made up of 17 amino acids. The CDR3 is CASSLVGGLGTNEKLFF. The CDR3 nucleotides read TGTGCCAGCAGCTTGGTAGGAGGGCTTGGAACTAATGAAAAACTGTTTTTT.

This clone has a single count. This sequence joins TRBV28 and TRBJ1-2, with TRBD1 matching over 9 bases. This CDR3 contains 13 residues. CDR1 is MDHEN and CDR2 is SYDVKM in the germline V gene. J gave up 4 bases and V 5 bases, and 2 bases lay outside the gene matches. The CDR3 protein is CASSPTGGYGYTF. CDR3 in DNA: TGTGCCAGCAGTCCGACAGGGGGCTATGGCTACACCTTC.

The genes are TRBV6-5 and TRBJ2-5, with 8 bases aligning to TRBD2. Germline values: CDR1 MNHEY, CDR2 SVGAGI. The ends lost 6 bases at V and 5 bases at J; junction bases unmatched: 8. The CDR3 is 14 residues long. The DNA of the CDR3 is TGTGCCAGCAGGGCCCCTAGCGGGCGGGAGACCCAGTACTTC. It encodes CASRAPSGRETQYF.

The chain links TRBV28 to TRBJ2-3; TRBD2 matches at 11 bases. Germline V CDR1 and CDR2: MDHEN, SYDVKM. This CDR3 contains 15 residues. J lost 7 bases, V lost 5 bases, and 8 bases had no gene match. The CDR3 coding sequence is TGTGCCAGCAGTCTTAGCGGGAGGGCGGGGAATACGCAGTATTTT. Encoded protein: CASSLSGRAGNTQYF. The variable domain in full, completed from reference TRBV28 and TRBJ2-3, reads DVKVTQSSRYLVKRTGEKVFLECVQDMDHENMFWYRQDPGLGLRLIYFSYDVKMKEKGDIPEGYSVSREKKERFSLILESASTNQTSMYLCASSLSGRAGNTQYFGPGTRLTVL.

V and J are TRBV20-1 and TRBJ2-5; D is unresolved. The CDR3 spans 10 residues. The germline gives CDR1 DFQATT, CDR2 SNEGSKA (reference sequence). V was shortened by 3 bases and J by 5 bases, with 4 bases between the two germline ends. The CDR3 coding sequence is TGCAGTGCTAGTCATGAGACCCAGTACTTC. It is translated as CSASHETQYF.

This chain joins TRBV7-2 and TRBJ2-1, with D possibly matching TRBD2 (7 bases). The germline V gene encodes CDR1 SGHTA and CDR2 FQGNSA. The CDR3 extends over 14 amino acids. Trimming shortened V by 0 bases and J by 12 bases, and 15 bases separated the two germline ends. CDR3 loop: CASSLASGGPRQFF. The CDR3 region has the DNA TGTGCCAGCAGCTTAGCCTCCGGGGGGCCCAGGCAGTTCTTC.

The V gene is TRBV28, the J gene TRBJ2-4, with 14 bases aligning to TRBD2. Losses at the gene ends were 4 bases for V and 0 bases for J; bases not matched to a gene: 11. The CDR3 is 20 residues long. CDR1 MDHEN and CDR2 SYDVKM come from the germline V gene. In nucleotides, the CDR3 is TGTGCCAGCAGTTCGCCTGGACTAGCGGGGGGAGTCGGAGCCAAAAACATTCAGTACTTC. Translating it yields CASSSPGLAGGVGAKNIQYF.

There are a few counts of this clone. V gene TRBV11-1 combines with J gene TRBJ2-3, with D possibly being TRBD1 (5 bases). The CDR3 runs 15 residues. The V end lost 1 base, the J end lost 2 bases, and 10 bases lay between the germline ends. The germline V gene has CDR1 SGHAT and CDR2 FQDESV (reference sequence). The chain's CDR3 is CASSLGAGFTDTQYF. CDR3 sequence (DNA): TGTGCCAGCAGCTTAGGGGCAGGGTTCACAGATACGCAGTATTTT.

V and J are TRBV19 and TRBJ2-1; the D is unclear. Germline-derived CDR1 and CDR2 are LNHDA and SQIVND (reference sequence). CDR3 length: 13 residues. V lost 4 bases, J lost 2 bases, and 6 bases lay in between. The CDR3 is CASSKSTYNEQFF. CDR3 sequence (DNA): TGTGCCAGTAGTAAGTCTACCTACAATGAGCAGTTCTTC.

The DNA for the CDR3 is TGCGCCAGCAGCTCACAGGGGTCTGGAAACACCATATATTTT. Encoded protein: CASSSQGSGNTIYF. The chain has TRBV5-1 and TRBJ1-3, with TRBD1 matching over 7 bases. Germline CDR1 SGHRS, CDR2 YFSETQ. The CDR3 loop spans 14 amino acids. The J segment lost 1 base and the V segment lost 3 bases, leaving 1 base of the junction unmatched.

V usage is TRBV7-2 and J usage is TRBJ2-3; 11 nucleotides agree with TRBD2. The CDR3 covers 17 residues. Trimming at V came to 5 bases and at J to 4 bases, leaving 11 bases not matched to a gene. The germline CDR1 and CDR2 sequences are SGHTA and FQGNSA. The CDR3 sequence is CASSPGRLAGLSDTQYF. CDR3 nucleotide sequence: TGTGCCAGCAGCCCCGGGAGACTAGCGGGGCTTTCAGATACGCAGTATTTT.

This chain links TRBV5-6 with TRBJ2-7; maybe TRBD1 (7 bases). Germline V gene data show CDR1 as SGHDT and CDR2 as YYEEEE. The V end lost 3 bases, the J end lost 7 bases, and 17 bases lay between the germline ends. The CDR3 spans 14 residues. CDR3 protein: CASSWRDSLREQYF. The CDR3 DNA reads as TGTGCCAGCAGCTGGCGGGACAGCCTCCGTGAGCAGTACTTC.